These T cell receptor beta chains were read from a single sample in a study of blood T cell repertoires in COVID-19. Sequencing used immunoSEQ multiplex PCR; TCRdb keeps in-frame clones, though not all of them. The table records over 200,000 clones, approximately 89% of them present only once. What was sequenced was PBMCs or T cells enriched from blood (not recorded which). The source is a woman in her thirties who had been exposed to COVID-19. Both conserved end residues are part of each CDR3. D genes are given only for firm matches. Clone size is given for some rows only: seen once, a few or many times, or a class if the clone is expanded.

j_gene	v_gene	abundance	d_gene	CDR3nt	CDR3aa
TRBJ1-2	TRBV7-9	.	.	TGTGCCAGCAGCTTCCTGCGAGCCTCTAACTATGGCTACACCTTC	CASSFLRASNYGYTF
TRBJ1-6	TRBV4-1	.	TRBD1	TGCGCCAGCCGAAGGACAGGGACTAATTCACCCCTCCACTTT	CASRRTGTNSPLHF
TRBJ2-3	TRBV4-1	.	TRBD2	TGCGCCAGCAGCGACCGACTAGCGGGGAGCACAGATACGCAGTATTTT	CASSDRLAGSTDTQYF
TRBJ1-4	TRBV5-4	.	.	TGTGCCAGCAGCTTGGCATCCGGGAATGAAAAACTGTTTTTT	CASSLASGNEKLFF
TRBJ1-4	TRBV6-5	.	TRBD1	TGTGCCAGCCGAGGACAGGGGGCTGCCAATGAAAAACTGTTTTTT	CASRGQGAANEKLFF
TRBJ2-1	TRBV2	.	TRBD2	TGTGCCAGCAGTCCGGGAGCGGGAGGGCCGGGTAGGCAGTTCTTC	CASSPGAGGPGRQFF
TRBJ2-1	TRBV7-9	.	TRBD2	TGTGCCAGCAGCTTGATCGCGGGAGGGCCGTTCAGTGAGCAGTTCTTC	CASSLIAGGPFSEQFF
TRBJ1-4	TRBV28	.	TRBD1	TGTGCCAGCAGTCAGACAGGGGTGGGAGAAAAACTGTTTTTT	CASSQTGVGEKLFF
TRBJ1-1	TRBV6-1	few	.	TGTGCCAGCAGTGAAGGAGAGAACACTGAAGCTTTCTTT	CASSEGENTEAFF
TRBJ1-1	TRBV7-9	.	TRBD1	TGTGCCAGCAGCTTAGGGCCAGGGGGCACTGAAGCTTTCTTT	CASSLGPGGTEAFF
TRBJ2-7	TRBV7-6	.	TRBD1	TGTGCCAGCAGCGCCGCCGGGACAGGGAGCGACGAGCAGTACTTC	CASSAAGTGSDEQYF
TRBJ2-7	TRBV14	.	TRBD1	TGTGCCAGCAGCCTCACCGGGACAGGGCCCGAGCAGTACTTC	CASSLTGTGPEQYF
TRBJ1-2	TRBV10-3	few	.	TGTGCCATCAGTGAGCGGGGGGCAGGGTTGGACTATGGCTACACCTTC	CAISERGAGLDYGYTF
TRBJ2-7	TRBV5-6	.	TRBD2	TGTGCCAGCACCCTGGCCGGGAGGGCGGAAGAGCAGTACTTC	CASTLAGRAEEQYF
TRBJ2-2	TRBV9	.	TRBD2	TGTGCCAGCAGCGTGACTAGCGGGAGGTTTGCGAACACCGGGGAGCTGTTTTTT	CASSVTSGRFANTGELFF
TRBJ1-1	TRBV19	once	.	TGTGCCAGTACCGCGGACAGCTTAGCTTTCTTT	CASTADSLAFF
TRBJ2-5	TRBV5-5	.	TRBD2	TGTGCCAGCAGCCCCGAGCGGGAGGGCCTAGAGACCCAGTACTTC	CASSPEREGLETQYF
TRBJ1-2	TRBV5-5	few	.	TGTGCCAGCAGCTTGGGGCAGGGGTGGGGCTACACCTTC	CASSLGQGWGYTF
TRBJ2-1	TRBV3-1/TRBV3-2	.	.	TGTGCCAGCAGCCAAGATGGCACTAGCCCCTACAATGAGCAGTTCTTC	CASSQDGTSPYNEQFF
TRBJ2-2	TRBV9	.	.	TGTGCCAGCAGCGCTAACCTAAACACCGGGGAGCTGTTTTTT	CASSANLNTGELFF
TRBJ2-3	TRBV3-1/TRBV3-2	.	.	TGTGCCAGCAGCCCATTGAGTCGGGGTAGATTAGATACGCAGTATTTT	CASSPLSRGRLDTQYF
TRBJ1-4	TRBV6-5	.	.	TGTGCCAGCACCCTACAGGGACTAGACGAAAAACTGTTTTTT	CASTLQGLDEKLFF
TRBJ2-3	TRBV4-2	.	TRBD2	TGTGCCAGCAGTCGCGTTGGGACTAGCGGGAGGACGGATACGCAGTATTTT	CASSRVGTSGRTDTQYF
TRBJ1-3	TRBV10-3	.	.	TGTGCCATCCAGGCAGGGACAAGTGCTGGAAACACCATATATTTT	CAIQAGTSAGNTIYF
TRBJ2-7	TRBV12-5	.	TRBD2	TGTGCTAGTGGTTTGCAGATAGCGGGAGTGCCCTACGAGCAGTACTTC	CASGLQIAGVPYEQYF